These 24 T cell receptor beta chains originate from one sample sequenced in a study of metastatic and nonmetastatic thyroid tumors. Through MiXCR, TCRdb re-clonotyped the PCR reads. The sample carries about 33,000 clones, about 18% recorded once. Patients underwent thyroid surgery, and none had received any treatment before it. The specimen sequenced was blood. These receptor sequences come from a male donor with papillary thyroid cancer or a benign thyroid nodule (not recorded which). Some clones in this sample may be carry-over from other donors' samples.

This chain joins TRBV3-1 and TRBJ1-5; D is unclear. The germline V gene encodes CDR1 LGHDT and CDR2 YNNKEL (reference sequence). The CDR3 has 12 amino acids. With 1 base removed from V and 7 bases from J, the gap between germline ends came to 5 bases. CDR3 nucleotide sequence: TGTGCCAGCAGCCAAGGACGCCAGCCCCAGCATTTT. Protein sequence: CASSQGRQPQHF.

In this sample, this clone turned up many times. V gene TRBV5-8 combines with J gene TRBJ1-2, with a possible D match to TRBD1 (5 bases). This CDR3 comprises 13 residues. The V end lost 6 bases, the J end lost 4 bases, and 13 bases lay between the germline ends. Germline loops: CDR1 SGHTS, CDR2 YDEGEE. This CDR3 is CASTLRGPYGYTF. In DNA, the CDR3 is TGTGCCAGCACCCTTAGGGGACCCTATGGCTACACCTTC.

This clone has a count of ten or more. This chain connects TRBV29-1 to TRBJ1-4; D remains unclear. CDR3 size: 14 residues. Trimming stripped 1 base from V and 1 base from J, with 7 bases between. Germline V lookup: CDR1 SQVTM, CDR2 ANQGSEA. The CDR3 region has the DNA TGCAGCGTTGAAGGGATCGAAACTAATGAAAAACTGTTTTTT. Protein sequence: CSVEGIETNEKLFF.

This clone was seen a single time. V and J are TRBV11-2 and TRBJ2-3; 8 bases match TRBD2. Germline V gene sequence: CDR1 SGHAT, CDR2 FQNNGV. CDR3 length: 15 residues. V shed 3 bases and J 0 bases; nucleotides not matched to a gene: 2. For the CDR3, the DNA is TGTGCCAGCAGCTTTTGGACTAGCAGCACAGATACGCAGTATTTT. Translating gives CASSFWTSSTDTQYF. Drawing the rest from reference TRBV11-2 and TRBJ2-3, the complete variable domain is EAGVAQSPRYKIIEKRQSVAFWCNPISGHATLYWYQQILGQGPKLLIQFQNNGVVDDSQLPKDRFSAERLKGVDSTLKIQPAKLEDSAVYLCASSFWTSSTDTQYFGPGTRLTVL.

The table lists this clone with many counts. The chain links TRBV5-1 to TRBJ1-6; D unclear. The germline V gene encodes CDR1 SGHRS and CDR2 YFSETQ. Trimming took 3 bases from V and 0 from J, leaving 10 bases between them. The CDR3 extends over 16 amino acids. The CDR3 DNA reads as TGCGCCAGCAGCTCCCAGGCGAGCTCCTATAATTCACCCCTCCACTTT. Amino acids: CASSSQASSYNSPLHF.

As to this clone: The conserved final phenylalanine or tryptophan is absent from the CDR3, which likely points to a read error. V and J are TRBV7-3 and TRBJ2-6, with D uncertain. The germline CDR1 and CDR2 sequences are SGHTA and FQGTGA. V shed 0 bases and J shed 11 bases, with 14 bases lying between them. The CDR3 runs to 15 residues. The CDR3 DNA follows: TGTGCCAGCAGCTTAACGGCAGGCGACGCGGACGTCCTGACTTAC. Translation gives CASSLTAGDADVLTY.

The chain links TRBV20-1 to TRBJ2-1; the match to TRBD2 covers 9 bases. V lost 0 bases to trimming and J lost 10 bases; unmatched junction nucleotides: 16. CDR3 length equals 17 residues. CDR1 and CDR2 (germline): DFQATT, SNEGSKA (reference sequence). As DNA, the CDR3 is TGCAGTGCTAGAGAGATGGGGACTAGCTGGAAACTTTGGGAGCAGTTCTTC. It is translated as CSAREMGTSWKLWEQFF.

This clone was seen repeatedly, ten times or more. The V call is TRBV28, the J call TRBJ1-1; no clear D gene. This CDR3 has 12 residues. V was clipped by 3 bases and J by 5 bases, with 7 bases between them. Germline CDR1 MDHEN, CDR2 SYDVKM. In nucleotides, the CDR3 is TGTGCCAGCAGTTTTTCGAGGACTGAAGCTTTCTTT. It encodes CASSFSRTEAFF.

As DNA, the CDR3 is TGTGCCAGCTCACCAAGTACAGGGGGCGACTATGGCTACACCTTC. It codes for CASSPSTGGDYGYTF. This chain uses TRBV18 with TRBJ1-2; 9 bases fit TRBD1. Per the germline V gene, CDR1 is KGHSH and CDR2 is LQKENI. The CDR3 runs to 15 residues. Losses at the gene ends were 2 bases for V and 3 bases for J; bases not matched to a gene: 4.

This clone appeared many times. The same CDR3 can be traced to other DNA sequences in this sample. The chain employs TRBV24-1 and TRBJ2-3; D unclear. Trimming cost V 11 bases and J 0 bases, with 14 bases left between them. Germline-derived CDR1 and CDR2 are KGHDR and SFDVKD. The CDR3 runs 14 residues. CDR3 nucleotide sequence: TGTGCCATCCCCGGTAATGGTAGCACAGATACGCAGTATTTT. This encodes CAIPGNGSTDTQYF.

In its sample, this clone was seen a few times. The V and J genes are TRBV6-1 and TRBJ1-1; 7 bases are a match to TRBD1. V lost 4 bases and J lost 3; bases outside the gene matches: 2. The CDR3 runs to 13 residues. Per germline, CDR1 MNHNS and CDR2 SASEGT. The CDR3 nucleotides are TGTGCCAGCAGTGGACAGGGCTACACTGAAGCTTTCTTT. Protein product: CASSGQGYTEAFF.

The genes are TRBV9 and TRBJ2-5; D may be TRBD2 (6 bases). The CDR3 has 17 amino acids. Trimming left V 0 bases short and J 8 bases short, with 23 bases between. Per the germline V gene, CDR1 is SGDLS and CDR2 is YYNGEE. Here the CDR3 reads CASSVDASVGSTDTQYF. CDR3 coding DNA: TGTGCCAGCAGCGTAGATGCTAGCGTGGGTTCCACAGATACCCAGTACTTC.

There are a few counts of this clone. The J gene is TRBJ2-7, the V gene TRBV19; TRBD1 matches at 9 bases. Germline V gene lookup returns CDR1 LNHDA and CDR2 SQIVND (reference sequence). This CDR3 contains 15 residues. V dropped 3 bases and J dropped 2; count of bases not matched to a gene: 5. The CDR3 is CASSIAGQGTYEQYF. The CDR3 DNA sequence: TGTGCCAGTAGTATTGCGGGACAGGGAACCTACGAGCAGTACTTC.

This clone was observed many times. One base away lies a much larger clone, so this may be a sequencing read error. The chain has TRBV10-1 and TRBJ2-3; 9 nucleotides line up with TRBD1. This CDR3 region has 14 residues. Trimming removed 6 bases from V and 14 bases from J; junction bases left unmatched: 15. Germline CDR1 reads WNHNN; CDR2 reads SYGVQD (reference sequence). The CDR3 loop is CASSRQGQGVPRYF. CDR3 sequence (DNA): TGCGCCAGCAGCCGTCAGGGACAGGGTGTTCCGCGGTATTTT.

This clone was found many times. The chain carries TRBV7-2 and TRBJ2-5; TRBD2 matches 13 bases. This CDR3 has 16 residues. The V gene's germline CDR1 is SGHTA and CDR2 FQGNSA. V lost 3 bases to trimming and J lost 3 bases; unmatched junction nucleotides: 4. CDR3: CASSFGTSGEKETQYF. The CDR3, as DNA: TGTGCCAGCAGCTTCGGGACTAGCGGGGAAAAAGAGACCCAGTACTTC.

This clone was found many times. This chain connects TRBV7-2 to TRBJ2-7; no firm D call. The CDR3 runs 11 residues. V lost 2 bases and J 1 base, leaving 0 bases between the germline ends. CDR1 is SGHTA and CDR2 is FQGNSA in the germline V gene. CDR3 region: CASSLSYEQYF. Written as DNA, the CDR3 is TGTGCCAGCAGCTTATCCTACGAGCAGTACTTC.

This clone has at least ten counts. The chain links TRBV20-1 to TRBJ2-1; TRBD2 agrees at 8 bases. The CDR3 has 14 residues. After removal of 5 bases from V and 0 bases from J, the junction contained 3 bases not matched to a gene. Germline-derived CDR1 and CDR2 are DFQATT and SNEGSKA (reference sequence). The CDR3 bases are TGCAGTGCTTCAAGCGGGAGCTCCTACAATGAGCAGTTCTTC. This sequence encodes CSASSGSSYNEQFF.

This clone was detected many times. The chain employs TRBV5-1 and TRBJ1-5; 8 positions agree with TRBD1. The CDR3 loop spans 15 amino acids. After removal of 4 bases from V and 6 bases from J, the junction contained 9 bases not matched to a gene. Looked up from germline, CDR1 is SGHRS and CDR2 is YFSETQ. For the CDR3, the DNA is TGCGCCAGCAGCCCAGCCCAGGGGGCGGGTCAGCCCCAGCATTTT. Translating gives CASSPAQGAGQPQHF. Together with reference TRBV5-1 and TRBJ1-5, the CDR3 gives the full variable domain: KAGVTQTPRYLIKTRGQQVTLSCSPISGHRSVSWYQQTPGQGLQFLFEYFSETQRNKGNFPGRFSGRQFSNSRSEMNVSTLELGDSALYLCASSPAQGAGQPQHFGDGTRLSIL.

This clone was recorded at least ten times. The chain recombines TRBV7-8 with TRBJ1-5, with 9 bases matching TRBD1. The CDR3 runs to 17 residues. Germline V gene lookup returns CDR1 SGHVS and CDR2 FQNEAQ. V was pared by 5 bases and J by 3 bases, with 11 bases of the junction left unmatched. This CDR3 is CASSPEGQGINNQPQHF. The CDR3 bases are TGTGCCAGCAGCCCCGAAGGACAGGGGATAAACAATCAGCCCCAGCATTTT.

Many counts were recorded for this clone. V is TRBV19 and J is TRBJ1-2; D not certain. Trimming shortened V by 5 bases and J by 4 bases, and 14 bases separated the two germline ends. The CDR3 contains 14 residues. Germline CDR1 LNHDA, CDR2 SQIVND (reference sequence). DNA of the CDR3: TGTGCCAGTAGTGCGCAAGCAGCCATCTATGGCTACACCTTC. Translated: CASSAQAAIYGYTF.

This clone was detected many times. This sequence joins TRBV28 and TRBJ2-7, with 11 nucleotides matching TRBD1. Germline V gives CDR1 MDHEN, CDR2 SYDVKM. The CDR3 extends over 16 amino acids. V was clipped by 5 bases and J by 2 bases; unmatched bases: 8. The CDR3 here is CASSPIGQGATYEQYF. CDR3 coding DNA: TGTGCCAGCAGTCCAATAGGACAGGGGGCGACCTACGAGCAGTACTTC.

This clone was seen at least ten times. The genes are TRBV28 and TRBJ2-4; D is perhaps TRBD1 (5 bases). V lost 4 bases and J 0 bases, leaving 7 bases between the germline ends. Germline CDR1 MDHEN, CDR2 SYDVKM. This CDR3 contains 14 residues. The CDR3 sequence is CASSYRKAKNIQYF. DNA for the CDR3: TGTGCCAGCAGTTACAGGAAAGCCAAAAACATTCAGTACTTC.

The V gene is TRBV28, the J gene TRBJ1-2; TRBD1 matches at 10 bases. This CDR3 region has 16 residues. Germline assignment: CDR1 MDHEN and CDR2 SYDVKM. V trimming: 7 bases; J trimming: 4 bases; junction bases outside the gene matches: 12. The CDR3, as DNA: TGTGCCAGCACCGATCCGGGACAGGGGCTCGGCTATGGCTACACCTTC. It codes for CASTDPGQGLGYGYTF.

The sample holds many counts of this clone. The chain has TRBV18 and TRBJ1-5; 7 bases are shared with TRBD1. This CDR3 comprises 15 residues. After removal of 3 bases from V and 4 bases from J, the junction contained 6 bases not matched to a gene. Germline CDR1 and CDR2: KGHSH and LQKENI. CDR3 region: CASSPNGQDNQPQHF. The CDR3 nucleotides are TGTGCCAGCTCACCGAATGGACAGGATAATCAGCCCCAGCATTTT.